This T cell receptor beta chain stems from a study of regulatory T cells in long-lasting Graves disease (dated by TCRdb to the early 2020s). A note on the overall study: Persistent Graves' disease was defined as persistently positive TSH receptor autoantibodies together with antithyroid drug treatment for over 5 years. Persistent Graves' disease patients were compared with newly diagnosed Graves' disease patients by peripheral blood TCR sequencing and RNA sequencing. The study took place in China and was registered as a clinical trial. A total of around 35 samples underwent TCR sequencing, from 13 patients with persistent Graves' disease and approximately 20 patients with newly diagnosed Graves' disease. On average, persistent Graves' disease patients in the clinical cohort had been on antithyroid drugs for eight to twelve years.

Comments on this clonotype: This receptor's antigen is unknown. No per-base quality is available; no much larger clone lies one base away.

Receptors were amplified or captured by multiplex PCR. These reads were obtained on an Illumina HiSeq 4000. CDR3 regions were amplified by Arm-PCR with iRepertoire HTBI primers to construct TCR beta libraries. PCR products were gel purified before sequencing. As for how the authors treated the data: Across samples, 60 to 70 TRBV and roughly 13 TRBJ segments were identified and used for gene usage analysis of CDR3 amino acid clonotypes. COPE and FqMerger were used to merge filtered high-quality paired reads into contigs. BLAST was used to align contigs to IMGT TRBV, TRBD and TRBJ reference genes, and CDR3 was defined according to IMGT. Any clonotype with a frequency above 0.1% was classified as a highly expanded clone. Shannon entropy was used to measure repertoire diversity, and the Gini coefficient was used to measure V-J evenness. Public clonotypes were defined as clonotypes shared by more than one individual. TCRdb cleaned the public reads at Q25 with fastp, built clones with MiXCR and kept in-frame beta chains. Each entry merges the rows of one CDR3 protein and shows their most common DNA and genes. TCRdb, not the authors, supplied the V and J calls. This sample holds 350,000 to 500,000 distinct CDR3 sequences; 20% to 25% were observed only once. The ten largest make up 13% to 15% of the sample.

CDR1 and CDR2, per the germline V gene (reference sequence), are DFQATT and SNEGSKA. The CDR3 has 15 amino acids, counting the end cysteine and phenylalanine. Of the read, only the CDR3 DNA is kept; its 45 bases are in frame from base 1. V loses 6 bases of germline sequence and J loses 2 bases, and the interval between the two ends is 14 bases. The meaning of the sample's time point label: persistent/refractory GD, antithyroid drugs over 5 years with positive TRAb. RNA was extracted from PBMCs in TRIzol for both TCR sequencing and RNA sequencing. The diagnosis of Graves' disease followed American Thyroid Association guidelines. The patients came from an endocrinology department in Xi'an, China. From each patient, about 8.9 milliliters of peripheral blood was collected into an EDTA anticoagulant tube. Ficoll Paque Plus density gradient separation was used to isolate PBMCs, and no additional T cell sorting was done. An Agilent 2100 Bioanalyzer and agarose gel were used to check RNA quality, while a NanoDrop 2000 measured RNA concentration.

The investigation overall reported the following: TRBV28, TRBJ1-2 and TRBJ2-5 were preferentially used in persistent disease, while TRBV20-1 and TRBJ2-1 were favored in newly diagnosed disease. Persistent Graves' disease patients showed lower TCR Shannon entropy and fewer highly expanded clones than newly diagnosed patients, suggesting clonal expansion. The small sample size was acknowledged by the authors as a limitation that may reduce accuracy. Persistent patients shared more public clonotypes among themselves (more than 2,500) than newly diagnosed patients did (more than 850). The study examined only peripheral blood because the primary lesion, thyroid tissue, could not be accessed. Sequencing and analysis were limited to the TCR beta chain.

The sequence was obtained from a female donor with Graves disease. Sequencing used peripheral blood mononuclear cells (PBMCs), obtained when the disease was refractory, from a patient treated with antithyroid drugs. The chain was built from TRBV20-1 and TRBJ2-6; TRBD1 is perhaps the D gene, given 6 matching bases. Read as DNA, the sequence is TGCAGTGCACCTACAGGGATCGCTGGGGCCAACGTCCTGACTTTC. It translates to CSAPTGIAGANVLTF.